This T cell receptor beta chain was documented in a study of blood T cell repertoires in COVID-19. Across the study: Spain, Italy and the United States supplied samples that represented acute and convalescent COVID-19. Nucleic acid was either cDNA or gDNA, and it came from T cells, B-cell-depleted T cells, or PBMCs.

Authors' processing steps: By means of reference gene primer amplification, nucleated cell counts were estimated. Some clones are missing from TCRdb's copy, which holds only in-frame ones; the method was immunoSEQ multiplex PCR. D and trimming come from the DNA, and the V and J calls and clone size come from that table. The sample shows around 100,000 clones, roughly 87% of them seen only once. The CDR3 has 14 residues. After removal of 6 bases from V and 11 bases from J, the junction contained 14 bases not matched to a gene. Germline CDR1 and CDR2: ENHRY and SYGVKD. The sequence was obtained from a man aged 50 to 59 in a cohort sampled during active COVID-19. The sequenced material came from peripheral blood. The chain couples TRBV10-3 to TRBJ2-3, with TRBD2 matching over 7 bases. CDR3 sequence reads: CAIRPSGDRMEQYF. CDR3 coding DNA: TGTGCCATCAGGCCTAGCGGTGACCGAATGGAGCAGTATTTT.